The source of this T cell receptor (beta chain) is a study of cytomegalovirus exposure and HLA in healthy donors. CDR1 and CDR2 from the germline V gene are LNHDA and SQIVND (reference sequence). The V end lost 9 bases, the J end lost 3 bases, and 12 bases lay between the germline ends. The CDR3 is 12 residues long. This clone was observed a few times. Its antigen is unidentified. As for the donors, each was a healthy bone marrow donor. Study-wide findings and caveats: Sequencing artifact likely explains a cluster of highly shared sequence variants.

The PCR ran on 60 Vbeta and 13 Jbeta primers. Original data processing: Unique TCR beta chains numbered about 80 million in a later analysis, with roughly 9.9 million shared. This table comes from immunoSEQ multiplex PCR, and its TCRdb copy is limited to in-frame clones, with some not included. V, J and clone size derive from that table, while D and trimming were established from the DNA sequence. The table has 150,000 to 200,000 clones, 70% to 80% seen once. The receptor was isolated from a man aged 50-59 years in good health and CMV-seropositive. The rearrangement joins TRBV19 to TRBJ2-7, with D maybe TRBD1 (6 bases). Input material: PBMCs. The CDR3, as DNA: TGTGCCAGCCGGCAGGGGAACTACGAGCAGTACTTC. Translated: CASRQGNYEQYF.